This T cell receptor beta chain originates from a study of identical twins. Points from the study as a whole: Invariant cells of the MAIT and iNKT types might have partly distorted the zero-insertion analyses.

Donors uniformly comprised healthy Caucasians. TCRdb processed the 5' RACE reads anew with MiXCR; each CDR3 protein has one entry. The sample records more than 600,000 distinct CDR3 sequences, 18% being singletons. A remark on this clonotype: Its specificity is not known. The junction differs from germline at one of its ends, possibly a read error.

This CDR3 contains 13 residues. The data were also submitted as part of a second study, on T cells expressing NK-cell markers.

The V gene is TRBV5-7, the J gene TRBJ2-1, with D unresolved. TRBV5-7 is an open reading frame whose function is uncertain. The source is a woman between 18 and 29 years old in good health. Material for sequencing was PBMCs. The CDR3 bases are TGTGCCATCAGCTCCGGGCTCCACAGTGAGCAGTTCTTC. Its protein is CAISSGLHSEQFF.